This TCR beta chain originates from a study of shared clonotypes between healthy human individuals. Germline CDR1 SGHVS, CDR2 FQNEAQ. The junction had 5 bases not matched to a gene; V was cut back by 5 bases and J by 1 base. The CDR3 spans 16 residues. Profiling relied on immunoSEQ multiplex PCR, and the TCRdb table lists in-frame clones only, not all of them. Altogether approximately 1,000,000 clones are present, 77% being singletons, with the ten largest covering roughly 0.83%. There were only Caucasian adults among the donors, and all lived in Nashville, Tennessee. The chain uses TRBV7-8 and TRBJ1-5; 10 bases fit TRBD1. This clonotype originated in a man younger than 35 in good health. Some clones in this sample may be carry-over from other donors' samples. The sample comprised memory CD4+ T cells from PBMCs. As to subset: CD45RA-negative fraction. CDR3 amino acids: CASSARDRGSNQPQHF. CDR3 DNA sequence: TGTGCCAGCAGCGCTCGGGACAGGGGAAGCAATCAGCCCCAGCATTTT.